The 30 T cell receptor beta chains below all came from one sample that was sequenced in a study of T cell responses to AZD1222 COVID-19 vaccine. Generated by immunoSEQ multiplex PCR, the TCRdb table keeps only in-frame clones and is missing some. The data show 140,000 to 150,000 clones, about 92% seen once. The input for sequencing was peripheral blood, taken on day 0 of AZD1222 vaccination. All receptors derive from an adult in good health.

This rearrangement joins TRBV7-6 to TRBJ2-1; 16 bases map to TRBD2. CDR1 is SGHVS, CDR2 FNYEAQ, per germline. The CDR3 has 18 amino acids. Losses at the gene ends were 1 base for V and 9 bases for J; bases not matched to a gene: 9. CDR3 in DNA: TGTGCCAGCAGCTTAGTCCCGGGACTAGCGGGAGGGCCCAGTGAGCAGTTCTTC. Its protein product is CASSLVPGLAGGPSEQFF.

The genes are TRBV9 and TRBJ1-4; D perhaps matches TRBD1 (5 bases). The CDR3 is 13 amino acids. The germline V gene encodes CDR1 SGDLS and CDR2 YYNGEE. Deletions cut 3 bases from V and 5 bases from J, with 8 bases between. Here the CDR3 reads CASSEGSNEKLFF. The CDR3 DNA is TGTGCCAGCAGCGAGGGGTCCAATGAAAAACTGTTTTTT. Combining the CDR3 with reference TRBV9 and TRBJ1-4 gives the whole variable domain DSGVTQTPKHLITATGQRVTLRCSPRSGDLSVYWYQQSLDQGLQFLIQYYNGEERAKGNILERFSAQQFPDLHSELNLSSLELGDSALYFCASSEGSNEKLFFGSGTQLSVL.

This rearrangement joins TRBV5-1 to TRBJ2-1; the D gene is possibly TRBD1 (6 bases). CDR1 and CDR2 from the germline V gene are SGHRS and YFSETQ. Trimming took 4 bases from V and 4 from J, leaving 30 bases between them. The CDR3 totals 20 residues. CDR3 DNA: TGCGCCAGCAGCAAAGGAGAAACATATGGGACACCAGGGCGATACAATGAGCAGTTCTTC. Its translation: CASSKGETYGTPGRYNEQFF.

The chain joins TRBV6-5 to TRBJ2-1; D not certain. Per germline, CDR1 MNHEY and CDR2 SVGAGI. Trimming cost V 6 bases and J 8 bases, with 17 bases left between them. This CDR3 has 14 amino acids. Here the CDR3 reads CASSTPRGGDEQFF. CDR3 DNA: TGTGCCAGCAGCACCCCAAGAGGCGGCGATGAGCAGTTCTTC.

The chain couples TRBV7-3 to TRBJ2-2; possibly TRBD2 for D (5 bases). CDR1 SGHTA and CDR2 FQGTGA come from the germline V gene. The CDR3 contains 16 residues. Deletions cut 5 bases from V and 7 bases from J, with 20 bases between. DNA for the CDR3: TGTGCCAGCAGCCCAGAGGTCGCTAGCTTTGGCGGGGAGCTGTTTTTT. This gives the protein CASSPEVASFGGELFF.

The chain is built from TRBV3-1 (or the pseudogene TRBV3-2) and TRBJ1-3; D remains ambiguous. This CDR3 region has 16 residues. Germline V gene data show CDR1 as LGHDT and CDR2 as YNNKEL (reference sequence). V shed 0 bases and J shed 0 bases, with 9 bases lying between them. Here the CDR3 reads CASSQELPSSGNTIYF. In DNA, the CDR3 is TGTGCCAGCAGCCAAGAACTGCCTTCCTCTGGAAACACCATATATTTT.

The V gene is TRBV5-1, the J gene TRBJ2-1, with a tentative D call TRBD1 (6 bases). The CDR3 runs to 12 residues. CDR1 SGHRS and CDR2 YFSETQ come from the germline V gene. V lost 5 bases and J lost 15, with 18 bases in between. The chain's CDR3 is CASRPAQGTGFF. In nucleotides, the CDR3 is TGCGCCAGCAGGCCTGCCCAGGGGACGGGGTTCTTC. Looking up the rest from reference TRBV5-1 and TRBJ2-1 gives the full variable domain: KAGVTQTPRYLIKTRGQQVTLSCSPISGHRSVSWYQQTPGQGLQFLFEYFSETQRNKGNFPGRFSGRQFSNSRSEMNVSTLELGDSALYLCASRPAQGTGFFGPGTRLTVL.

The rearrangement uses TRBV19 and TRBJ2-5, with 10 positions matching TRBD2. V lost 10 bases to trimming and J lost 5 bases; unmatched junction nucleotides: 4. This CDR3 is built from 12 residues. CDR1 and CDR2 (germline): LNHDA, SQIVND (reference sequence). The CDR3 DNA reads TGTGCCACCTCAGCGGGAGGGGAGACCCAGTACTTC. Translating it yields CATSAGGETQYF.

V and J are TRBV2 and TRBJ2-7; D not resolved. The germline V and J ends were trimmed by 4 bases and 5 bases, with 18 bases remaining between them. The CDR3 contains 15 residues. CDR1 is SNHLY, CDR2 FYNNEI, per germline. The CDR3 nucleotides are TGTGCCAGCAGTGGACCAAACCTCCAAGCCCACGAGCAGTACTTC. Amino acid sequence: CASSGPNLQAHEQYF.

The rearrangement uses TRBV27 and TRBJ1-2, with TRBD1 as a possible D gene (5 bases). Germline V CDR1 and CDR2: MNHEY, SMNVEV (reference sequence). This CDR3 is built from 15 residues. V lost 6 bases and J lost 4, with 18 bases in between. CDR3 region: CASSAKLQEFYGYTF. Here the CDR3 DNA reads TGTGCCAGCAGCGCTAAATTACAGGAGTTCTATGGCTACACCTTC.

The V call is TRBV19, the J call TRBJ2-7; 9 bases match TRBD1. The CDR3 has 15 residues. From germline, CDR1 is LNHDA and CDR2 SQIVND (reference sequence). V shed 6 bases, J shed 3 bases, and the junction held 9 bases outside the gene matches. The CDR3 here is CASSVQGALSYEQYF. In DNA form, the CDR3 reads TGTGCCAGTAGCGTACAGGGGGCCCTGAGCTACGAGCAGTACTTC. The full variable domain, rest sourced from reference TRBV19 and TRBJ2-7, is DGGITQSPKYLFRKEGQNVTLSCEQNLNHDAMYWYRQDPGQGLRLIYYSQIVNDFQKGDIAEGYSVSREKKESFPLTVTSAQKNPTAFYLCASSVQGALSYEQYFGPGTRLTVT.

The chain carries TRBV9 and TRBJ1-4, with 8 bases that match TRBD1. This CDR3 has 16 residues. Germline values: CDR1 SGDLS, CDR2 YYNGEE. Trimming removed 1 base from V and 4 bases from J; junction bases left unmatched: 6. The CDR3 loop is CASSVTTGVGNEKLFF. In nucleotides, the CDR3 is TGTGCCAGCAGCGTAACGACAGGGGTGGGTAATGAAAAACTGTTTTTT.

The chain joins TRBV3-1 (or the pseudogene TRBV3-2) to TRBJ1-1; tentative D call: TRBD1 (6 bases). V was shortened by 8 bases and J by 4 bases, with 11 bases between the two germline ends. Germline loops: CDR1 LGHDT, CDR2 YNNKEL (reference sequence). The CDR3 sequence is 12 residues long. CDR3 residues: CASERGGTEAFF. CDR3 DNA sequence: TGTGCCAGCGAGAGGGGGGGCACTGAAGCTTTCTTT.

V and J are TRBV5-1 and TRBJ2-5, with no clear D. Trimming removed 0 bases from V and 3 bases from J, with 3 bases in between. The CDR3 totals 12 residues. Germline lookup yields CDR1 SGHRS and CDR2 YFSETQ. The CDR3 here is CASSLVEETQYF. CDR3 bases: TGCGCCAGCAGCTTGGTGGAAGAGACCCAGTACTTC.

The CDR3 loop is CASSLRTGTNTEAFF. CDR3 nucleotide sequence: TGCGCCAGCAGCCTACGGACAGGGACGAACACTGAAGCTTTCTTT. J is TRBJ1-1 and V is TRBV5-1, with 8 bases lining up with TRBD1. The germline V gene has CDR1 SGHRS and CDR2 YFSETQ. V gave up 4 bases and J gave up 1 base; unmatched junction bases: 6. CDR3 length: 15 residues.

The rearrangement joins TRBV6-1 to TRBJ2-7; D may be TRBD1 or TRBD2 (6 bases each). CDR1 is MNHNS, CDR2 SASEGT, per germline. The CDR3 is 15 residues long. V was clipped by 1 base and J by 3 bases, with 13 bases between them. The CDR3 region is CASSEEGGGSYEQYF. CDR3 DNA: TGTGCCAGCAGTGAAGAAGGAGGGGGGAGCTACGAGCAGTACTTC.

The CDR3 nucleotides read TGCGCCAGCAGTGCGCAGGATACGCAGTATTTT. Translating gives CASSAQDTQYF. This chain uses TRBV10-2 with TRBJ2-3; D ambiguous. V was clipped by 4 bases and J by 6 bases, with 5 bases between them. From germline, CDR1 is WSHSY and CDR2 SAAADI. The CDR3 contains 11 residues.

The V and J genes are TRBV6-5 and TRBJ1-4; 7 nucleotides match TRBD1. The length of the CDR3 is 16 residues. J was trimmed by 2 bases and V by 4 bases; bases with no gene match: 7. Germline V gene sequence: CDR1 MNHEY, CDR2 SVGAGI. The CDR3 coding sequence is TGTGCCAGCAGTTCAACACTCAGGGGGACTAATGAAAAACTGTTTTTT. Translating gives CASSSTLRGTNEKLFF.

The chain has TRBV7-9 and TRBJ2-2, with no clear D. Looked up from germline, CDR1 is SEHNR and CDR2 is FQNEAQ (reference sequence). Trimming stripped 0 bases from V and 1 base from J, with 3 bases between. The CDR3 has 14 residues. DNA of the CDR3: TGTGCCAGCAGCTTAGCACAGAACACCGGGGAGCTGTTTTTT. Its protein is CASSLAQNTGELFF.

This clone was seen only a few times. The gene calls are TRBV19 and TRBJ1-5; TRBD1 aligns across 7 bases. Germline CDR1 reads LNHDA; CDR2 reads SQIVND (reference sequence). The V and J ends lost 8 bases and 7 bases, in that order; junction bases with no gene match: 11. This CDR3 has 14 residues. CDR3 residues: CASDKGQPDQPQHF. The CDR3 bases are TGTGCCAGTGATAAGGGACAGCCAGACCAGCCCCAGCATTTT.

The gene calls are TRBV11-2 and TRBJ2-1; tentatively, D is TRBD2 (6 bases). CDR1 and CDR2 from the germline V gene are SGHAT and FQNNGV. V was clipped by 2 bases and J by 6 bases, with 14 bases between them. This CDR3 contains 15 residues. The CDR3 nucleotides are TGTGCCAGCAGCTTAACACGGGGGAGTCCCAATGAGCAGTTCTTC. This gives the protein CASSLTRGSPNEQFF.

The V call is TRBV2, the J call TRBJ1-4; D is ambiguous. CDR3 size: 16 residues. Trimming stripped 5 bases from V and 3 bases from J, with 16 bases between. Looked up from germline, CDR1 is SNHLY and CDR2 is FYNNEI. The CDR3 reads CASSMTQPQANEKLFF. The DNA of the CDR3 is TGTGCCAGCAGTATGACCCAACCGCAGGCTAATGAAAAACTGTTTTTT.

The chain couples TRBV30 to TRBJ2-7; D might be TRBD2 (5 bases). CDR1 GTSNPN and CDR2 SVGIG come from the germline V gene (reference sequence). The CDR3 is 13 residues long. Deletions cut 0 bases from V and 3 bases from J, with 9 bases between. For the CDR3, the DNA is TGTGCCTGGAGTGTGGGGAGTCTCTACGAGCAGTACTTC. Protein product: CAWSVGSLYEQYF.

The chain recombines TRBV3-1 (or the pseudogene TRBV3-2) with TRBJ1-1, with no clear D. The CDR3 is 12 residues long. Deletions cut 0 bases from V and 8 bases from J, with 7 bases between. The germline V gene encodes CDR1 LGHDT and CDR2 YNNKEL (reference sequence). The CDR3 reads CASSQDPQEAFF. The CDR3, as DNA: TGTGCCAGCAGCCAAGATCCCCAGGAAGCTTTCTTT.

The V gene is TRBV6-2 or TRBV6-3, the J gene TRBJ1-5, with D perhaps matching TRBD1 (5 bases). CDR1 is MNHEY, CDR2 SVGEGT, per germline. This CDR3 comprises 13 residues. Trimming removed 2 bases from V and 6 bases from J, with 8 bases in between. The CDR3 DNA reads TGTGCCAGCAGTTACACGGACATTCAGCCCCAGCATTTT. This codes for CASSYTDIQPQHF.

The chain couples TRBV5-5 to TRBJ2-5, with 14 bases identical to TRBD2. CDR1 is SGHKS, CDR2 YYEKEE, per germline (reference sequence). The CDR3 contains 13 residues. The V segment lost 7 bases and the J segment 4 bases; nucleotides outside the gene matches: 0. Here the CDR3 reads CASGLAGGETQYF. The CDR3 DNA reads as TGTGCCAGCGGACTAGCGGGAGGAGAGACCCAGTACTTC.

The chain couples TRBV2 to TRBJ1-1, with 9 bases fitting TRBD1. CDR3 size: 14 residues. Per germline, CDR1 SNHLY and CDR2 FYNNEI. Unmatched junction bases numbered 8, after V lost 7 bases and J lost 5 bases. The CDR3 sequence is CASTGTGSGTEAFF. The CDR3 DNA reads as TGTGCCAGCACGGGGACAGGGTCGGGGACTGAAGCTTTCTTT.

The chain's CDR3 is CASSILGLASNTGELFF. As DNA, the CDR3 is TGTGCCAGTAGTATTTTGGGACTAGCTTCGAACACCGGGGAGCTGTTTTTT. This rearrangement joins TRBV19 to TRBJ2-2; the match to TRBD2 covers 9 bases. V shed 3 bases, J shed 0 bases, and the junction held 5 bases outside the gene matches. Germline loops: CDR1 LNHDA, CDR2 SQIVND (reference sequence). This CDR3 spans 17 amino acids.

The sample holds one count of this clone. In nucleotides, the CDR3 is TGTGCCAGCAGCTTATCCGTTTCTGGGGCCAACGTCCTGACTTTC. It yields the protein CASSLSVSGANVLTF. The rearrangement uses TRBV7-3 and TRBJ2-6; D not certain. Germline V gives CDR1 SGHTA, CDR2 FQGTGA. CDR3 length: 15 residues. V lost 2 bases, J lost 1 base, and 6 bases lay in between. The variable domain in full, completed from reference TRBV7-3 and TRBJ2-6, reads GAGVSQTPSNKVTEKGKYVELRCDPISGHTALYWYRQSLGQGPEFLIYFQGTGAADDSGLPNDRFFAVRPEGSVSTLKIQRTERGDSAVYLCASSLSVSGANVLTFGAGSRLTVL.

The rearrangement joins TRBV6-5 to TRBJ1-2; TRBD1 aligns across 7 bases. Per germline, CDR1 MNHEY and CDR2 SVGAGI. Trimming at V came to 10 bases and at J to 3 bases, leaving 5 bases not matched to a gene. The CDR3 is 12 residues long. The CDR3 region is CATRGWDYGYTF. CDR3 coding DNA: TGTGCCACCAGGGGGTGGGACTATGGCTACACCTTC.